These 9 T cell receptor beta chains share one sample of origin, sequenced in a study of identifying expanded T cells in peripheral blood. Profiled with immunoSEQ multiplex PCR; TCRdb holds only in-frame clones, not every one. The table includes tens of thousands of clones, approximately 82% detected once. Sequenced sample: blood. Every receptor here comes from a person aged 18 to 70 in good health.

CDR3 in amino acids: CASRSNTKVEKLFF. CDR3 sequence (DNA): TGTGCCAGCAGAAGCAATACTAAGGTCGAAAAACTGTTTTTT. The gene calls are TRBV6-6 and TRBJ1-4; D not certain. CDR1 MNHNY and CDR2 SVGAGI come from the germline V gene (reference sequence). This CDR3 spans 14 amino acids. Trimming cost V 6 bases and J 8 bases, with 16 bases left between them.

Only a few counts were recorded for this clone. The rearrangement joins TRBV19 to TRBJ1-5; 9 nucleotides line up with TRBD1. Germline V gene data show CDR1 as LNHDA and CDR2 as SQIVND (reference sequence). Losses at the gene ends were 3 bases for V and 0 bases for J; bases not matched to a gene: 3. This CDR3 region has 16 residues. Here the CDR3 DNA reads TGTGCCAGTAGTATTGGACAGGGGTTTAGCAATCAGCCCCAGCATTTT. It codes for CASSIGQGFSNQPQHF.

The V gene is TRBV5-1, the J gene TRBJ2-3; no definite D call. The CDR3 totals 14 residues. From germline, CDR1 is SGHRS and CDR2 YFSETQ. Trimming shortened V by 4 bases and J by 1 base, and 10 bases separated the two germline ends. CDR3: CASSRAQGTDTQYF. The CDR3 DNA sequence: TGCGCCAGCAGCCGCGCTCAGGGCACAGATACGCAGTATTTT. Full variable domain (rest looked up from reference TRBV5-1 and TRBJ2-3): KAGVTQTPRYLIKTRGQQVTLSCSPISGHRSVSWYQQTPGQGLQFLFEYFSETQRNKGNFPGRFSGRQFSNSRSEMNVSTLELGDSALYLCASSRAQGTDTQYFGPGTRLTVL.

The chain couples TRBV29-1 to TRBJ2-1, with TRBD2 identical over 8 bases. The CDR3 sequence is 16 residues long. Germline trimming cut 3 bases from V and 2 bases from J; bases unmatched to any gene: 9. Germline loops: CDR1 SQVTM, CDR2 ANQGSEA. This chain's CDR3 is CSVDGISGATYNEQFF. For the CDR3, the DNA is TGCAGCGTTGATGGTATTAGCGGGGCAACCTACAATGAGCAGTTCTTC.

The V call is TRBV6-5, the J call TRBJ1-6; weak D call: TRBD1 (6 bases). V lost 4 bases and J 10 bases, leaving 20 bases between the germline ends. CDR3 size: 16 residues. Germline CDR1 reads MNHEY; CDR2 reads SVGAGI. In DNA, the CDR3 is TGTGCCAGCAGTTTTACAGGGTCCCCGGAGCGATCACCCCTCCACTTT. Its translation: CASSFTGSPERSPLHF.

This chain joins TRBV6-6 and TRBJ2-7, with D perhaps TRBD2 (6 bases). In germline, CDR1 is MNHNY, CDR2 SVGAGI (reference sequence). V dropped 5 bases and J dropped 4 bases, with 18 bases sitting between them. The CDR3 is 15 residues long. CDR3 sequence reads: CASSGLKGGTYEQYF. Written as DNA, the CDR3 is TGTGCCAGCAGTGGCCTGAAGGGAGGAACTTACGAGCAGTACTTC.

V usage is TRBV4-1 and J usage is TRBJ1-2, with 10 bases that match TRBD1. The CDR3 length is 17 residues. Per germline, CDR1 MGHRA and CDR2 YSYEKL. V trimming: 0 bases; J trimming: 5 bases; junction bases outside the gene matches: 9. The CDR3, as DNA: TGCGCCAGCAGCCAAGAGGGGACCGGGACAGGGGTTTATGGCTACACCTTC. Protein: CASSQEGTGTGVYGYTF.

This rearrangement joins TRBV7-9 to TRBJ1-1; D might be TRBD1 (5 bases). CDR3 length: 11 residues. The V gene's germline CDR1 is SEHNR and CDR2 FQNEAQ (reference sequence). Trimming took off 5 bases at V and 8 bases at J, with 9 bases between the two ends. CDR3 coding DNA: TGTGCCAGCAGCGCGGGACCAGAAGCTTTCTTT. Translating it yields CASSAGPEAFF.

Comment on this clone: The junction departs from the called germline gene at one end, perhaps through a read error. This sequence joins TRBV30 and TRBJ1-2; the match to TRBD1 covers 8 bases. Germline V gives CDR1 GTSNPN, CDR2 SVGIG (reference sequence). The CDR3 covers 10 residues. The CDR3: CACSGQGLLF. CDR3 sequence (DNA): TGTGCCTGTTCTGGACAGGGCCTCCTCTTC.